What follows is one T cell receptor (beta chain) and its context. The target antigen is unknown. Germline assignment: CDR1 SGHAT and CDR2 FQNNGV. The trim removed 3 bases at V and 5 bases at J, leaving 8 bases unmatched. This CDR3 region has 15 residues. These data originate in a study of OX40 agonist ivuxolimab in advanced cancers. Whole-study results and caveats: The authors did not determine the antigen specificity of the expanded peripheral T cells. Researchers report that CD8+ T cells had, on average, more expanded clones than CD4+. In the 0.1-3.0 mg/kg groups, partial responders showed among the lowest expansion.

Produced via immunoSEQ multiplex PCR; TCRdb's table is partial and in-frame only. The sample shows 65,000 to 80,000 clones, 93% of them seen only once. The starting material was CD4+ or CD8+ T cells sorted from blood, obtained in a trial of the OX40 agonist ivuxolimab. The clonotype originates from an adult with an advanced solid tumor such as melanoma, head and neck, liver or kidney cancer. The chain combines TRBV11-2 with TRBJ1-2; 8 bases align to TRBD1. CDR3 in DNA: TGTGCCAGCAGCTTTTCAGGGGGCGCCTCTTATGGCTACACCTTC. This sequence encodes CASSFSGGASYGYTF.